Following are 31 T cell receptor beta chains from one sample sequenced in a study of spatial heterogeneity in lung cancer. TCRdb fed the 5' RACE reads into MiXCR, producing one record per CDR3 protein. This sample has about 86,000 distinct CDR3 sequences, with over 10% found just once. Regarding time point: sample taken at primary tumor resection. In each case, whole RNA from tumor, nontumor lung or frozen PBMC was sequenced unsorted. Sequenced material: PBMCs, taken at surgery. The origin of the receptors is a male donor with early-stage non-small cell lung cancer.

This sequence joins TRBV29-1 and TRBJ2-3; 8 bases match TRBD2. This CDR3 comprises 17 residues. Losses at the gene ends were 0 bases for V and 2 bases for J; bases not matched to a gene: 10. Germline CDR1 is SQVTM and CDR2 is ANQGSEA. CDR3 loop: CSVEDDLAGTITDTQYF. CDR3 bases: TGCAGCGTTGAAGACGATCTAGCGGGCACTATCACAGATACGCAGTATTTT.

This clonotype was seen a few times. The chain carries TRBV7-8 and TRBJ1-2; D remains ambiguous. The CDR3 length is 14 residues. Germline V gene sequence: CDR1 SGHVS, CDR2 FQNEAQ. Trimming took off 6 bases at V and 4 bases at J, with 15 bases between the two ends. This chain's CDR3 is CASSPGPQAYGYTF. CDR3 DNA sequence: TGTGCCAGCAGTCCCGGGCCTCAGGCCTATGGCTACACCTTC.

This clonotype was seen more than once but under ten times. This chain connects TRBV20-1 to TRBJ1-1; 7 nucleotides align to TRBD1. This CDR3 spans 14 amino acids. Germline assignment: CDR1 DFQATT and CDR2 SNEGSKA (reference sequence). After removal of 5 bases from V and 4 bases from J, the junction contained 10 bases not matched to a gene. The CDR3 spells CSAGNRQGSTEAFF. The CDR3 nucleotides are TGCAGTGCTGGAAATCGACAGGGAAGCACTGAAGCTTTCTTT.

This clonotype was counted only a few times. This chain links TRBV5-1 with TRBJ2-1, with D perhaps matching TRBD1 (6 bases). Looked up from germline, CDR1 is SGHRS and CDR2 is YFSETQ. CDR3 size: 14 residues. V dropped 5 bases and J dropped 3 bases, with 12 bases sitting between them. The CDR3 loop is CASRSDRLYNEQFF. The CDR3 nucleotides read TGCGCCAGCAGATCAGACAGGCTCTACAATGAGCAGTTCTTC. Filled out from reference TRBV5-1 and TRBJ2-1, the complete variable domain reads KAGVTQTPRYLIKTRGQQVTLSCSPISGHRSVSWYQQTPGQGLQFLFEYFSETQRNKGNFPGRFSGRQFSNSRSEMNVSTLELGDSALYLCASRSDRLYNEQFFGPGTRLTVL.

This clonotype was counted ten times or more. This sequence joins TRBV11-2 and TRBJ2-3; the D is unclear. The CDR3 is made up of 17 amino acids. The germline V gene encodes CDR1 SGHAT and CDR2 FQNNGV. Trimming left V 5 bases short and J 2 bases short, with 20 bases between. For the CDR3, the DNA is TGTGCCAGCAGCCGTGGAAGTACGAGCCCTAACACAGATACGCAGTATTTT. This gives the protein CASSRGSTSPNTDTQYF.

This clonotype has more than one count but fewer than ten. The chain joins TRBV28 to TRBJ2-1, with 14 bases matching TRBD2. The CDR3 sequence is 15 residues long. Per germline, CDR1 MDHEN and CDR2 SYDVKM. Losses at the gene ends were 5 bases for V and 4 bases for J; bases not matched to a gene: 1. The CDR3 DNA reads TGTGCCAGCAGTGGACTAGCGGGAGGTTACAATGAGCAGTTCTTC. It encodes CASSGLAGGYNEQFF. Filled out from reference TRBV28 and TRBJ2-1, the complete variable domain reads DVKVTQSSRYLVKRTGEKVFLECVQDMDHENMFWYRQDPGLGLRLIYFSYDVKMKEKGDIPEGYSVSREKKERFSLILESASTNQTSMYLCASSGLAGGYNEQFFGPGTRLTVL.

The rearrangement uses TRBV9 and TRBJ2-2, with D possibly matching TRBD1 (5 bases). Per the germline V gene, CDR1 is SGDLS and CDR2 is YYNGEE. There are 15 residues in the CDR3. The V gene lost 4 bases and the J gene lost 5 bases, with 15 bases spanning the gap. The CDR3 DNA reads as TGTGCCAGCAGCTCCGGACATGGCGGAACCGGGGAGCTGTTTTTT. Translation: CASSSGHGGTGELFF.

The chain uses TRBV5-6 and TRBJ2-1; the D is unclear. This CDR3 has 13 amino acids. The V end was cut by 0 bases, the J end by 8 bases, with 9 bases between. Germline V CDR1 and CDR2: SGHDT, YYEEEE. The DNA of the CDR3 is TGTGCCAGCAGCTTGGCCTCTAAGGATGAGCAGTTCTTC. This translates into CASSLASKDEQFF. The whole variable domain, remainder taken from reference TRBV5-6 and TRBJ2-1, is DAGVTQSPTHLIKTRGQQVTLRCSPKSGHDTVSWYQQALGQGPQFIFQYYEEEERQRGNFPDRFSGHQFPNYSSELNVNALLLGDSALYLCASSLASKDEQFFGPGTRLTVL.

V gene TRBV3-1 combines with J gene TRBJ2-7, with D possibly TRBD2 on 6 matching bases. The V and J ends lost 3 bases and 3 bases respectively, with 15 bases between them. The CDR3 is 15 amino acids. Looked up from germline, CDR1 is LGHDT and CDR2 is YNNKEL (reference sequence). CDR3 nucleotides: TGTGCCAGCAGCCAGGGACCCTGGGGAGGCTACGAGCAGTACTTC. It codes for CASSQGPWGGYEQYF.

The rearrangement joins TRBV5-6 to TRBJ2-1; D is unresolved. V was shortened by 2 bases and J by 4 bases, with 4 bases between the two germline ends. The germline V gene has CDR1 SGHDT and CDR2 YYEEEE. This CDR3 is built from 12 residues. The CDR3 spells CASSLAYNEQFF. The CDR3, as DNA: TGTGCCAGCAGCTTAGCTTACAATGAGCAGTTCTTC.

The chain uses TRBV12-3 or TRBV12-4 and TRBJ2-7; D call uncertain. V was cut by 1 base and J by 3 bases, with 1 base left in between. The CDR3 consists of 11 residues. The CDR3 reads CASSLDYEQYF. In nucleotides, the CDR3 is TGTGCCAGCAGTTTAGACTACGAGCAGTACTTC.

This clonotype was seen only a few times. J is TRBJ1-2 and V is TRBV20-1, with D uncertain. Trimming took off 6 bases at V and 1 base at J, with 15 bases between the two ends. The length of the CDR3 is 14 residues. CDR1 is DFQATT and CDR2 is SNEGSKA in the germline V gene (reference sequence). The CDR3 is CSATTGPHNYGYTF. In nucleotides, the CDR3 is TGCAGTGCCACGACCGGGCCCCATAACTATGGCTACACCTTC.

There are many counts of this clonotype. The chain uses TRBV29-1 and TRBJ1-2; 7 nucleotides align to TRBD1. Germline trimming cut 3 bases from V and 6 bases from J; bases unmatched to any gene: 4. Germline loops: CDR1 SQVTM, CDR2 ANQGSEA. The length of the CDR3 is 12 residues. The CDR3 sequence is CSVDKGADGYTF. The CDR3 nucleotides read TGCAGCGTTGACAAGGGGGCGGATGGCTACACCTTC.

This clonotype was counted ten times or more. DNA of the CDR3: TGTGCCAGCAGTCGACAGGACTATGGCTACACCTTC. Amino acid sequence: CASSRQDYGYTF. The chain carries TRBV12-3 or TRBV12-4 and TRBJ1-2, with D perhaps matching TRBD1 (6 bases). V was trimmed by 5 bases and J by 3 bases, leaving 7 bases between them. The CDR3 is 12 amino acids.

This chain's CDR3 is CSASETGGGSPLHF. CDR3 nucleotides: TGCAGTGCTAGCGAGACAGGCGGTGGTTCACCCCTCCACTTT. The chain links TRBV20-1 to TRBJ1-6; D may be TRBD1 (6 bases). Per germline, CDR1 DFQATT and CDR2 SNEGSKA (reference sequence). Trimming left V 3 bases short and J 9 bases short, with 15 bases between. The CDR3 is 14 amino acids.

This clonotype has only a few counts. The chain carries TRBV24-1 and TRBJ2-1; D is unresolved. V gave up 12 bases and J gave up 8 bases, with 16 bases separating them. This CDR3 is 12 amino acids long. Germline-derived CDR1 and CDR2 are KGHDR and SFDVKD. CDR3 region: CAVMGSVDEQFF. CDR3 in DNA: TGTGCCGTCATGGGTTCGGTGGATGAGCAGTTCTTC.

V usage is TRBV5-1 and J usage is TRBJ1-5; TRBD1 matches at 7 bases. There are 13 residues in the CDR3. The germline V gene encodes CDR1 SGHRS and CDR2 YFSETQ. V dropped 4 bases and J dropped 4; count of bases not matched to a gene: 2. CDR3 nucleotide sequence: TGCGCCAGCAGCATGACAGGGAATCAGCCCCAGCATTTT. Protein product: CASSMTGNQPQHF.

The table lists this clonotype with many counts. This chain links TRBV6-2 or TRBV6-3 with TRBJ2-3; perhaps TRBD2 as D (6 bases). Per the germline V gene, CDR1 is MNHEY and CDR2 is SVGEGT. The length of the CDR3 is 15 residues. Trimming removed 4 bases at V and 4 bases at J, with 15 bases between. The CDR3 DNA follows: TGTGCCAGCAGTTTCGACGGGAGTAACCCAGATACGCAGTATTTT. Translation gives CASSFDGSNPDTQYF.

This clonotype was observed a handful of times. The chain is built from TRBV19 and TRBJ2-7, with D possibly matching TRBD1 (5 bases). Germline loops: CDR1 LNHDA, CDR2 SQIVND (reference sequence). V gave up 7 bases and J gave up 2 bases, with 15 bases separating them. The CDR3 has 14 residues. The CDR3 spells CASNPRASPYEQYF. CDR3 coding DNA: TGTGCCAGTAACCCCAGGGCTTCCCCCTACGAGCAGTACTTC.

This clonotype appeared many times. The chain uses TRBV20-1 and TRBJ1-5; no firm D call. The CDR3 has 14 residues. CDR1 DFQATT and CDR2 SNEGSKA come from the germline V gene (reference sequence). Deletions cut 0 bases from V and 4 bases from J, with 10 bases between. CDR3 bases: TGCAGTGCTAGAGAGCTTAAGGGAAATCAGCCCCAGCATTTT. Translation: CSARELKGNQPQHF.

V gene TRBV5-1 combines with J gene TRBJ2-3, with TRBD2 matching 11 bases. CDR1 is SGHRS and CDR2 is YFSETQ in the germline V gene. This CDR3 has 16 residues. V shed 4 bases and J 2 bases; nucleotides not matched to a gene: 6. The CDR3, as DNA: TGCGCCAGCAGCCCGGGACTAGCGGCACCCACAGATACGCAGTATTTT. Translating it yields CASSPGLAAPTDTQYF.

Comment on this clonotype: At one end, the junction sequence differs from germline, possibly due to a read error. V and J are TRBV5-1 and TRBJ2-1, with unresolved D. Germline assignment: CDR1 SGHRS and CDR2 YFSETQ. CDR3 length: 19 residues. The CDR3 DNA is TGCGTCAGCAGCTTGGTGGGTGGGGTGGGCCAACTTCTTTACAATGAGCAGTTCTTC. Amino acids: CVSSLVGGVGQLLYNEQFF.

This clonotype occurred many times. This chain links TRBV27 with TRBJ1-2; D gene ambiguous. Per the germline V gene, CDR1 is MNHEY and CDR2 is SMNVEV (reference sequence). The CDR3 sequence is 14 residues long. V lost 5 bases to trimming and J lost 8 bases, with 18 bases between them. CDR3 loop: CASSPGAVDSGYTF. CDR3 DNA: TGTGCCAGCAGTCCCGGAGCGGTCGATAGCGGCTACACCTTC.

This clonotype was observed a handful of times. V usage is TRBV7-8 and J usage is TRBJ1-6; D gene uncertain. V was cut by 9 bases and J by 0 bases, with 6 bases left in between. Germline values: CDR1 SGHVS, CDR2 FQNEAQ. The CDR3 is 13 residues long. DNA of the CDR3: TGTGCCAGTGTTACCTCCTATAATTCACCCCTCCACTTT. Translating gives CASVTSYNSPLHF. The full variable domain, with the rest looked up from reference TRBV7-8 and TRBJ1-6, is GAGVSQSPRYKVAKRGQDVALRCDPISGHVSLFWYQQALGQGPEFLTYFQNEAQLDKSGLPSDRFFAERPEGSVSTLKIQRTQQEDSAVYLCASVTSYNSPLHFGNGTRLTVT.

The chain carries TRBV4-2 and TRBJ2-5; 15 bases are a match to TRBD2. The CDR3 totals 17 residues. V gave up 4 bases and J gave up 5 bases; unmatched junction bases: 8. Germline values: CDR1 LGHNA, CDR2 YNFKEQ. For the CDR3, the DNA is TGTGCCAGCAGCCCCCCCGACGGGACTAGCGGGAGGGAGACCCAGTACTTC. The encoded protein is CASSPPDGTSGRETQYF.

This clonotype was counted ten times or more. The chain couples TRBV10-2 to TRBJ2-7; perhaps TRBD2 as D (6 bases). The CDR3 covers 13 residues. V was shortened by 8 bases and J by 2 bases, with 13 bases between the two germline ends. Germline-derived CDR1 and CDR2 are WSHSY and SAAADI. Here the CDR3 DNA reads TGCGCCAGCGGGCCAGGGAGGACCTACGAGCAGTACTTC. This sequence encodes CASGPGRTYEQYF.

This clonotype occurred many times. The rearrangement joins TRBV13 to TRBJ1-1; D remains ambiguous. Germline lookup yields CDR1 PRHDT and CDR2 FYEKMQ (reference sequence). Trimming pared 5 bases from V and 0 bases from J, leaving 1 base between. This CDR3 is 11 amino acids long. This chain's CDR3 is CASSVNTEAFF. In DNA, the CDR3 is TGTGCCAGCAGCGTGAACACTGAAGCTTTCTTT.

This clonotype was found a few times. The rearrangement joins TRBV6-5 to TRBJ1-1; possible D gene TRBD1, 6 bases. The CDR3 has 13 amino acids. Trimming pared 7 bases from V and 6 bases from J, leaving 15 bases between. CDR1 is MNHEY, CDR2 SVGAGI, per germline. In DNA, the CDR3 is TGTGCCAGCACTGCTACAGGGATACCTGAAGCTTTCTTT. This codes for CASTATGIPEAFF.

This clonotype was observed many times. The chain employs TRBV5-1 and TRBJ1-3; no reliable D call. In germline, CDR1 is SGHRS, CDR2 YFSETQ. V was trimmed by 0 bases and J by 2 bases, leaving 12 bases between them. The CDR3 sequence is 16 residues long. The CDR3 region is CASSLVLASTGNTIYF. CDR3 nucleotide sequence: TGCGCCAGCAGCTTGGTGCTCGCTTCCACTGGAAACACCATATATTTT.

This clonotype appeared a few times. The chain carries TRBV5-6 and TRBJ1-5; 7 nucleotides line up with TRBD1. The CDR3 sequence is 16 residues long. The germline CDR1 and CDR2 sequences are SGHDT and YYEEEE. J was trimmed by 2 bases and V by 3 bases; bases with no gene match: 8. The CDR3 region is CASSSQGGAGNQPQHF. CDR3 nucleotide sequence: TGTGCCAGCAGCTCCCAGGGGGGGGCGGGCAATCAGCCCCAGCATTTT.

The table lists this clonotype with many counts. The chain uses TRBV30 and TRBJ1-1, with a possible D match to TRBD1 (5 bases). The CDR3 length is 15 residues. In germline, CDR1 is GTSNPN, CDR2 SVGIG (reference sequence). The ends were cut back, 2 bases at V and 1 base at J, with 14 bases in the middle. The CDR3 DNA reads TGTGCCTGGAGTTACGGGGTGGGGACGAACACTGAAGCTTTCTTT. As protein: CAWSYGVGTNTEAFF.